The 2 T cell receptor beta chains below all came from one sample that was sequenced in a study of CD8+CD57+ T cells in acquired aplastic anemia. The TCR beta profiling, which covered VDJ combination and CDR3 sequence, was carried out using genomic DNA as the template. TCRdb called the reads again in MiXCR, with one record for every CDR3 protein. Seen here are around 170,000 distinct CDR3 sequences, just under 65% observed once, and the top ten hold around 45%. The sample comprised sorted CD4+, CD8+, or CD8+CD57+ T cells (not recorded which) from PBMCs. Receptors originate from a human donor in good health.

The rearrangement links TRBV29-1 to TRBJ2-7; 11 bases align to TRBD1. The CDR3 extends over 14 amino acids. V trimming: 5 bases; J trimming: 4 bases; junction bases outside the gene matches: 7. Germline values: CDR1 SQVTM, CDR2 ANQGSEA. The DNA of the CDR3 is TGCAGCGTTCCGTCGGACAGGGGGCTGTACGAGCAGTACTTC. Its protein is CSVPSDRGLYEQYF.

This clonotype was seen a single time. The chain has TRBV20-1 and TRBJ2-1; 7 bases match TRBD2. Germline loops: CDR1 DFQATT, CDR2 SNEGSKA (reference sequence). The CDR3 totals 14 residues. The J segment lost 7 bases and the V segment lost 7 bases, leaving 13 bases of the junction unmatched. CDR3 protein: CSVIGTTTRNEQFF. The CDR3 DNA is TGCAGTGTCATCGGGACTACGACCCGGAATGAGCAGTTCTTC.